This T cell receptor (beta chain) was found in a study of neurological immune-mediated disorders. Study findings and constraints: No clinical or MRI feature was associated with the multiple sclerosis repertoire cluster. TCR clonal expansion peaked in HTLV-1-associated myelopathy patients and was lowest in multiple sclerosis patients.

TCRdb re-analysed the 5' RACE reads in MiXCR, keeping a single row per CDR3 protein. This table holds more than 75,000 distinct CDR3 sequences, roughly 3.5% found once. Germline V CDR1 and CDR2: SGHRS, YFSETQ. V trimming: 3 bases; J trimming: 5 bases; junction bases outside the gene matches: 11. This CDR3 has 15 residues. This clonotype was counted ten times or more. Antigen: not known. This chain connects TRBV5-1 to TRBJ2-7, with TRBD2 identical over 7 bases. This sequence was found in a woman aged 45 to 65 with multiple sclerosis. The sequenced sample was PBMCs. DNA of the CDR3: TGCGCCAGCAGCTCAGGTTTGGGGGGGACGGACGAGCAGTACTTC. Translating gives CASSSGLGGTDEQYF. The entire variable domain, with the rest obtained from reference TRBV5-1 and TRBJ2-7, is as follows: KAGVTQTPRYLIKTRGQQVTLSCSPISGHRSVSWYQQTPGQGLQFLFEYFSETQRNKGNFPGRFSGRQFSNSRSEMNVSTLELGDSALYLCASSSGLGGTDEQYFGPGTRLTVT.